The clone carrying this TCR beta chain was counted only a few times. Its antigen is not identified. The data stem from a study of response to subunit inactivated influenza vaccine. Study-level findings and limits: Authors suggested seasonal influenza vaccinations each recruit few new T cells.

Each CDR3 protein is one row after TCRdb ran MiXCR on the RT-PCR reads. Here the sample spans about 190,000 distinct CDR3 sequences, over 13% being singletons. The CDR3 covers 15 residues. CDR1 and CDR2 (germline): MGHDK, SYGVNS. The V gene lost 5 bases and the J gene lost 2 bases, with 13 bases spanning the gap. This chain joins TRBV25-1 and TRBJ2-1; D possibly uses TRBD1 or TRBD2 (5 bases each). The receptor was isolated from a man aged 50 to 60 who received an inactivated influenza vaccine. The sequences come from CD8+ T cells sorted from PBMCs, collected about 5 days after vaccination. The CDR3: CASSLRDGAYNEQFF. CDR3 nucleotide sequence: TGTGCCAGCAGTCTCCGGGACGGAGCCTACAATGAGCAGTTCTTC.